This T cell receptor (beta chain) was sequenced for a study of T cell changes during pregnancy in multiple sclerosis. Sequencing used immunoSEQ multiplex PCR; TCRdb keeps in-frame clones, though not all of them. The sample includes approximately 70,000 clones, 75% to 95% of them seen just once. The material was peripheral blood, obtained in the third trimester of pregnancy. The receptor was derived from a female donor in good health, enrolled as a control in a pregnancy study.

The CDR3: CASSVDPSGSYEQYF. The CDR3 nucleotides read TGTGCCAGCAGCGTAGACCCTAGCGGGAGCTACGAGCAGTACTTC. This chain connects TRBV9 to TRBJ2-7, with 10 nucleotides matching TRBD2. The CDR3 has 15 residues. Trimming at V came to 0 bases and at J to 3 bases, leaving 3 bases not matched to a gene. Germline CDR1 SGDLS, CDR2 YYNGEE. Filled out from reference TRBV9 and TRBJ2-7, the complete variable domain reads DSGVTQTPKHLITATGQRVTLRCSPRSGDLSVYWYQQSLDQGLQFLIQYYNGEERAKGNILERFSAQQFPDLHSELNLSSLELGDSALYFCASSVDPSGSYEQYFGPGTRLTVT.